These 21 T cell receptor beta chains originate from one sample sequenced in a study of T cell repertoires in cytomegalovirus infection. No antigens are known for them. TCRdb re-derived calls from the reads in MiXCR, one entry per CDR3 protein. The sample has about 110,000 distinct CDR3 sequences; 25% to 35% are singletons. The sequencing used CD8+ T cells from cultured PBMCs, collected from culture after CMV antigen stimulation. Receptors were obtained from a human donor in good health (CMV status not recorded). Some clones in this sample may be carry-over from other donors' samples.

This clonotype has more than one count but fewer than ten. This chain uses TRBV12-3 or TRBV12-4 with TRBJ2-7, with 8 bases identical to TRBD2. CDR3 length: 15 amino acids. V shed 5 bases and J 1 base; nucleotides not matched to a gene: 7. CDR3 region: CASSDSGAPSYEQYF. The DNA for the CDR3 is TGTGCCAGCAGTGATAGCGGGGCCCCGTCCTACGAGCAGTACTTC.

The chain carries TRBV12-3 or TRBV12-4 and TRBJ2-1; D gene ambiguous. V dropped 4 bases and J dropped 6 bases, with 7 bases sitting between them. The CDR3 is 12 residues long. CDR3 in DNA: TGTGCCAGCAGTTATACGATCAATGAGCAGTTCTTC. Protein: CASSYTINEQFF.

The J gene is TRBJ2-7, the V gene TRBV20-1; 7 bases match TRBD1. V shed 2 bases, J shed 5 bases, and the junction held 9 bases outside the gene matches. The CDR3 is 14 amino acids. Per germline, CDR1 DFQATT and CDR2 SNEGSKA (reference sequence). The CDR3 reads CSARSRGQRDEQYF. CDR3 bases: TGCAGTGCTAGAAGTAGGGGGCAAAGGGACGAGCAGTACTTC.

For the CDR3, the DNA is TGTGCCAGCAGTTTAATGACTAGCGGGGCCTGGGATGAGCAGTTCTTC. Protein product: CASSLMTSGAWDEQFF. This chain connects TRBV12-3 or TRBV12-4 to TRBJ2-1, with 11 bases identical to TRBD2. CDR3 length: 16 residues. The V and J ends lost 2 bases and 8 bases, in that order; junction bases with no gene match: 8.

The chain employs TRBV7-9 and TRBJ2-5; TRBD2 matches at 7 bases. V lost 5 bases to trimming and J lost 5 bases; unmatched junction nucleotides: 17. CDR1 is SEHNR, CDR2 FQNEAQ, per germline (reference sequence). The CDR3 sequence is 17 residues long. The chain's CDR3 is CASSSVPVTGGWETQYF. DNA for the CDR3: TGTGCCAGCAGCAGTGTCCCAGTTACGGGAGGTTGGGAGACCCAGTACTTC.

This clonotype occurred a few times. The rearrangement uses TRBV6-4 and TRBJ2-7; 7 nucleotides match TRBD1. The V and J ends lost 2 bases and 5 bases, in that order; junction bases with no gene match: 6. The CDR3 runs to 14 residues. Germline CDR1 reads MRHNA; CDR2 reads SNTAGT. CDR3 region: CASSDRGPFNEQYF. CDR3 coding DNA: TGTGCCAGCAGTGACAGGGGGCCCTTCAACGAGCAGTACTTC.

The chain joins TRBV3-1 to TRBJ1-1; unclear D gene. The CDR3 consists of 13 residues. Germline-derived CDR1 and CDR2 are LGHDT and YNNKEL (reference sequence). V dropped 3 bases and J dropped 0 bases, with 5 bases sitting between them. CDR3 nucleotide sequence: TGTGCCAGCAGCCACCCTCTGAACACTGAAGCTTTCTTT. Amino acid sequence: CASSHPLNTEAFF.

This clonotype was detected a few times. The genes are TRBV7-3 and TRBJ2-3; 8 positions agree with TRBD1. This CDR3 comprises 14 residues. CDR1 is SGHTA and CDR2 is FQGTGA in the germline V gene. The ends lost 4 bases at V and 2 bases at J; junction bases unmatched: 2. The CDR3 DNA reads TGTGCCAGCAGCTCGGGACAGGACACAGATACGCAGTATTTT. Its protein is CASSSGQDTDTQYF.

This clonotype appeared a few times. In nucleotides, the CDR3 is TGTGCCAGTAATCCTGTCGGGTACAATGAGCAGTTCTTC. This encodes CASNPVGYNEQFF. V gene TRBV19 combines with J gene TRBJ2-1, with unresolved D. Germline V lookup: CDR1 LNHDA, CDR2 SQIVND (reference sequence). The germline V and J ends were trimmed by 7 bases and 4 bases, with 11 bases remaining between them. The CDR3 spans 13 residues.

This clonotype was found a few times. The genes are TRBV19 and TRBJ1-5, with 10 bases matching TRBD1. V shed 8 bases and J 2 bases; nucleotides not matched to a gene: 12. Germline assignment: CDR1 LNHDA and CDR2 SQIVND (reference sequence). This CDR3 region has 17 residues. CDR3 DNA sequence: TGTGCCAGTGCCGGGACAGGGGCCTTTGAGGGCAATCAGCCCCAGCATTTT. This codes for CASAGTGAFEGNQPQHF.

J is TRBJ2-7 and V is TRBV27, with D possibly TRBD2 on 6 matching bases. The CDR3 covers 14 residues. Germline-derived CDR1 and CDR2 are MNHEY and SMNVEV (reference sequence). Trimming took off 7 bases at V and 3 bases at J, with 16 bases between the two ends. DNA for the CDR3: TGTGCCAGCATCTCACGCGAGGGAGGCTACGAGCAGTACTTC. Protein: CASISREGGYEQYF.

CDR3 sequence (DNA): TGCAGCCCAAATACAGGGCCGCAAGCTTTCTTT. This encodes CSPNTGPQAFF. V is TRBV20-1 and J is TRBJ1-1; TRBD1 is a possible D gene (6 bases). The length of the CDR3 is 11 residues. CDR1 is DFQATT, CDR2 SNEGSKA, per germline (reference sequence).

This clonotype has a count of ten or more. V is TRBV7-8 and J is TRBJ1-1, with D perhaps matching TRBD1 (6 bases). Germline V lookup: CDR1 SGHVS, CDR2 FQNEAQ. V lost 2 bases to trimming and J lost 4 bases, with 17 bases between them. The CDR3 length is 16 residues. CDR3 protein: CASSLRGGAVITEAFF. For the CDR3, the DNA is TGTGCCAGCAGCTTACGGGGGGGCGCGGTAATCACTGAAGCTTTCTTT.

Comments on this clonotype: The junction departs from germline at one end; a sequencing error may be responsible. V and J are TRBV19 and TRBJ1-5; 7 bases map to TRBD1. The CDR3 is 14 amino acids. Germline values: CDR1 LNHDA, CDR2 SQIVND (reference sequence). The CDR3 DNA reads TGTACCAGTATAGGGGGCGCCAGCAATCAGCCCCAGCATTTT. Translating it yields CTSIGGASNQPQHF.

This clonotype was recorded many times. V and J are TRBV6-1 and TRBJ1-2; 9 bases map to TRBD1. CDR1 MNHNS and CDR2 SASEGT come from the germline V gene. Unmatched junction bases numbered 10, after V lost 5 bases and J lost 6 bases. The CDR3 covers 15 residues. This CDR3 is CASSPLTGGLDGYTF. For the CDR3, the DNA is TGTGCCAGCAGTCCTCTCACAGGGGGCTTGGATGGCTACACCTTC.

The J gene is TRBJ1-3, the V gene TRBV20-1; unclear D gene. The CDR3 spans 14 residues. CDR1 is DFQATT, CDR2 SNEGSKA, per germline (reference sequence). V was trimmed by 0 bases and J by 0 bases, leaving 6 bases between them. The CDR3 DNA reads TGCAGTGCTAGAGAATGGTCCTCTGGAAACACCATATATTTT. It codes for CSAREWSSGNTIYF.

Ten or more counts support this clonotype. At one end the junction does not follow the germline gene, possibly because of a read error. The rearrangement links TRBV12-3 or TRBV12-4 to TRBJ1-1, with D perhaps matching TRBD1 (6 bases). The CDR3 spans 15 residues. CDR3 nucleotides: TGTGCCAGCAGTCTAGCGGGCGCAGGGGTAACCGAAGCTTTCTTT. It encodes CASSLAGAGVTEAFF.

The J gene is TRBJ2-7, the V gene TRBV19; 12 bases agree with TRBD2. Germline lookup yields CDR1 LNHDA and CDR2 SQIVND (reference sequence). Trimming took 5 bases from V and 3 from J; bases not matched to a gene: 14. The CDR3 is 18 residues long. CDR3 coding DNA: TGTGCCAGTAGTCGCGGCTCTAGCGGGGGGGCGAAGAGCTACGAGCAGTACTTC. Protein sequence: CASSRGSSGGAKSYEQYF.

This chain connects TRBV7-4 to TRBJ2-5, with 9 bases fitting TRBD2. The V and J ends lost 5 bases and 5 bases, in that order; junction bases with no gene match: 9. Germline V gene lookup returns CDR1 SGHVT and CDR2 SQSDAQ. The CDR3 loop spans 15 amino acids. DNA for the CDR3: TGTGCCAGCAGCATTCCGGCTAGCGGGGTTGAGACCCAGTACTTC. Amino acids: CASSIPASGVETQYF.

This clonotype was detected only a few times. V is TRBV28 and J is TRBJ1-6, with 7 bases aligning to TRBD1. CDR1 and CDR2 (germline): MDHEN, SYDVKM. V shed 1 base, J shed 11 bases, and the junction held 5 bases outside the gene matches. This CDR3 contains 14 residues. CDR3 DNA sequence: TGTGCCAGCAGTTTATCACAGGGGAGGGCACCCCTCCACTTT. Protein product: CASSLSQGRAPLHF. Filled out from reference TRBV28 and TRBJ1-6, the complete variable domain reads DVKVTQSSRYLVKRTGEKVFLECVQDMDHENMFWYRQDPGLGLRLIYFSYDVKMKEKGDIPEGYSVSREKKERFSLILESASTNQTSMYLCASSLSQGRAPLHFGNGTRLTVT.

For the CDR3, the DNA is TGTGCCAGCAGTTACTCCCAGGACTCGGGTTTCTTT. Translating it yields CASSYSQDSGFF. V is TRBV6-6 and J is TRBJ1-1; no reliable D call. CDR1 and CDR2 from the germline V gene are MNHNY and SVGAGI (reference sequence). This CDR3 region has 12 residues. The germline V and J ends were trimmed by 0 bases and 13 bases, with 12 bases remaining between them.